Presented here are 23 T cell receptor beta chains from one specimen sequenced in a study of cytomegalovirus exposure and HLA in healthy donors. PCR used 60 Vbeta primers and 13 Jbeta primers. Profiled with immunoSEQ multiplex PCR; TCRdb holds only in-frame clones, not every one. The sample includes over 150,000 clones, roughly 85% of them seen just once. Sequencing was performed on PBMCs. All receptors derive from a male donor in good health and CMV-seropositive.

The chain uses TRBV28 and TRBJ2-3; D is uncertain. Trimming took 7 bases from V and 1 from J, leaving 12 bases between them. CDR1 and CDR2 from the germline V gene are MDHEN and SYDVKM. This CDR3 is 14 amino acids long. The CDR3, as DNA: TGTGCCAGCACCTCCGAGGCACGCACAGATACGCAGTATTTT. This sequence encodes CASTSEARTDTQYF.

The rearrangement links TRBV12-5 to TRBJ2-1; D uncertain. Deletions cut 3 bases from V and 8 bases from J, with 5 bases between. From germline, CDR1 is LGHNT and CDR2 FRNRAP. CDR3 length: 11 amino acids. The CDR3 nucleotides are TGTGCTAGTGGTTTTGGCTATGAGCAGTTCTTC. This codes for CASGFGYEQFF.

This clone was seen only a few times. The V call is TRBV10-2, the J call TRBJ2-7, with TRBD2 matching 11 bases. V gave up 7 bases and J gave up 3 bases; unmatched junction bases: 5. Germline V CDR1 and CDR2: WSHSY, SAAADI. This CDR3 is 14 amino acids long. The CDR3 here is CASTSGTSGYEQYF. The CDR3 nucleotides read TGCGCCAGCACCTCCGGGACTAGCGGCTACGAGCAGTACTTC.

This chain connects TRBV25-1 to TRBJ2-5, with 8 bases aligning to TRBD1. The CDR3 length is 13 residues. The germline gives CDR1 MGHDK, CDR2 SYGVNS. V shed 4 bases, J shed 5 bases, and the junction held 3 bases outside the gene matches. The CDR3 DNA sequence: TGTGCCAGCAGTGCGCAGGGGGCTGAGACCCAGTACTTC. It yields the protein CASSAQGAETQYF. Variable domain in full (rest from reference TRBV25-1 and TRBJ2-5): EADIYQTPRYLVIGTGKKITLECSQTMGHDKMYWYQQDPGMELHLIHYSYGVNSTEKGDLSSESTVSRIRTEHFPLTLESARPSHTSQYLCASSAQGAETQYFGPGTRLLVL.

The gene calls are TRBV30 and TRBJ2-3; TRBD1 matches at 11 bases. The V gene end was trimmed by 1 base and the J gene end by 6 bases; junction bases not matched to a gene: 9. In germline, CDR1 is GTSNPN, CDR2 SVGIG (reference sequence). This CDR3 is 16 amino acids long. CDR3 nucleotide sequence: TGTGCCTGGAGTGCCGACCGGGACAGGGGGAAGGATACGCAGTATTTT. Translating gives CAWSADRDRGKDTQYF.

The rearrangement joins TRBV19 to TRBJ2-3; D is perhaps TRBD1 (6 bases). Germline lookup yields CDR1 LNHDA and CDR2 SQIVND (reference sequence). The CDR3 runs to 14 residues. V was trimmed by 3 bases and J by 4 bases, leaving 11 bases between them. The DNA for the CDR3 is TGTGCCAGTAGTATCCTACAGGGTGCAGATACGCAGTATTTT. This gives the protein CASSILQGADTQYF. The whole variable domain, filled in from reference TRBV19 and TRBJ2-3, reads DGGITQSPKYLFRKEGQNVTLSCEQNLNHDAMYWYRQDPGQGLRLIYYSQIVNDFQKGDIAEGYSVSREKKESFPLTVTSAQKNPTAFYLCASSILQGADTQYFGPGTRLTVL.

The genes are TRBV7-2 and TRBJ2-3; D uncertain. CDR3 length: 13 residues. In germline, CDR1 is SGHTA, CDR2 FQGNSA. The ends were cut back, 4 bases at V and 2 bases at J, with 7 bases in the middle. The CDR3 DNA sequence: TGTGCCAGCAGCTCTATACCCACAGATACGCAGTATTTT. Translation: CASSSIPTDTQYF.

The chain uses TRBV5-1 and TRBJ2-3, with TRBD2 as a possible D gene (6 bases). Trimming stripped 3 bases from V and 4 bases from J, with 12 bases between. The CDR3 has 14 amino acids. Germline values: CDR1 SGHRS, CDR2 YFSETQ. In DNA, the CDR3 is TGCGCCAGCAGCTGGGTGGACTATGCAGATACGCAGTATTTT. This gives the protein CASSWVDYADTQYF.

The gene calls are TRBV29-1 and TRBJ1-2; 7 bases map to TRBD1. The CDR3 has 11 amino acids. CDR1 and CDR2 (germline): SQVTM, ANQGSEA. V lost 7 bases and J lost 8; bases outside the gene matches: 7. The CDR3 DNA is TGCAGCGGCCGGGACAGAAGGGGCTACACCTTC. Amino acid sequence: CSGRDRRGYTF.

This chain joins TRBV28 and TRBJ1-4; D perhaps matches TRBD1 (6 bases). Trimming shortened V by 5 bases and J by 2 bases, and 18 bases separated the two germline ends. Germline CDR1 MDHEN, CDR2 SYDVKM. This CDR3 region has 17 residues. The CDR3 sequence: CASSITTQGATNEKLFF. CDR3 sequence (DNA): TGTGCCAGCAGTATTACGACACAGGGAGCTACTAATGAAAAACTGTTTTTT. The full variable domain, rest sourced from reference TRBV28 and TRBJ1-4, is DVKVTQSSRYLVKRTGEKVFLECVQDMDHENMFWYRQDPGLGLRLIYFSYDVKMKEKGDIPEGYSVSREKKERFSLILESASTNQTSMYLCASSITTQGATNEKLFFGSGTQLSVL.

This clone turned up a few times. V gene TRBV11-2 combines with J gene TRBJ1-2; TRBD1 aligns across 8 bases. Germline CDR1 SGHAT, CDR2 FQNNGV. The junction had 4 bases not matched to a gene; V was cut back by 5 bases and J by 2 bases. The CDR3 contains 14 residues. The CDR3 sequence is CASSLRTGNYGYTF. For the CDR3, the DNA is TGTGCCAGCAGCCTCCGGACAGGGAACTATGGCTACACCTTC.

Points on this clone: The same CDR3 can be traced to other DNA sequences in this sample. This sequence joins TRBV7-2 and TRBJ1-6, with unresolved D. The germline CDR1 and CDR2 sequences are SGHTA and FQGNSA. The CDR3 spans 14 residues. V lost 5 bases, J lost 9 bases, and 14 bases lay in between. CDR3 region: CASSQTGMGSPLHF. CDR3 DNA: TGTGCCAGCAGCCAGACGGGGATGGGTTCACCCCTCCACTTT. Full variable domain (missing parts from reference TRBV7-2 and TRBJ1-6): GAGVSQSPSNKVTEKGKDVELRCDPISGHTALYWYRQSLGQGLEFLIYFQGNSAPDKSGLPSDRFSAERTGGSVSTLTIQRTQQEDSAVYLCASSQTGMGSPLHFGNGTRLTVT.

This rearrangement joins TRBV11-2 to TRBJ1-2, with 8 bases that match TRBD1. The CDR3 sequence is 15 residues long. From germline, CDR1 is SGHAT and CDR2 FQNNGV. With 4 bases clipped from V and 5 bases from J, the junction kept 9 bases outside the gene matches. CDR3 loop: CASSSNPGQDYGYTF. The CDR3 DNA is TGTGCCAGCAGCTCTAACCCGGGACAGGATTATGGCTACACCTTC.

The CDR3, as DNA: TGCGCCAGCAGCCAAGCCCTAGCGGGGAACTACGAGCAGTACTTC. Translation gives CASSQALAGNYEQYF. The chain links TRBV4-3 to TRBJ2-7; TRBD2 matches at 9 bases. Germline-derived CDR1 and CDR2 are LGHNA and YSLEER. V lost 1 base to trimming and J lost 3 bases; unmatched junction nucleotides: 4. The CDR3 is 15 amino acids.

This sequence joins TRBV15 and TRBJ2-3; 7 bases are a match to TRBD2. In germline, CDR1 is LNHNV, CDR2 YYDKDF (reference sequence). This CDR3 region has 20 residues. The junction had 20 bases not matched to a gene; V was cut back by 0 bases and J by 5 bases. DNA for the CDR3: TGTGCCACCAGCAGAGATTCGAGGGGCTATGGCGGGGGAAAACTAGATACGCAGTATTTT. Translated: CATSRDSRGYGGGKLDTQYF.

The count of this clone is one. The rearrangement links TRBV5-6 to TRBJ1-2, with 10 positions matching TRBD1. Germline assignment: CDR1 SGHDT and CDR2 YYEEEE. The V and J ends lost 0 bases and 4 bases, in that order; junction bases with no gene match: 6. This CDR3 has 16 residues. DNA for the CDR3: TGTGCCAGCAGCTTGGAGGGACAGGGGCCCCTCTATGGCTACACCTTC. Translated: CASSLEGQGPLYGYTF. Full variable domain (missing parts from reference TRBV5-6 and TRBJ1-2): DAGVTQSPTHLIKTRGQQVTLRCSPKSGHDTVSWYQQALGQGPQFIFQYYEEEERQRGNFPDRFSGHQFPNYSSELNVNALLLGDSALYLCASSLEGQGPLYGYTFGSGTRLTVV.

The chain has TRBV18 and TRBJ1-1; perhaps TRBD1 as D (6 bases). This CDR3 spans 15 amino acids. Germline-derived CDR1 and CDR2 are KGHSH and LQKENI. Trimming took off 4 bases at V and 4 bases at J, with 16 bases between the two ends. The CDR3: CASSLQGQGSTEAFF. The DNA of the CDR3 is TGTGCCAGCTCACTACAGGGCCAGGGGAGCACTGAAGCTTTCTTT.

The chain couples TRBV28 to TRBJ2-7, with TRBD1 as a possible D gene (6 bases). Germline V CDR1 and CDR2: MDHEN, SYDVKM. The CDR3 consists of 13 residues. The V end was cut by 4 bases, the J end by 1 base, with 8 bases between. Here the CDR3 DNA reads TGTGCCAGCAGTTCCGGGACATCCTACGAGCAGTACTTC. Amino acids: CASSSGTSYEQYF.

V usage is TRBV28 and J usage is TRBJ2-3, with 9 bases aligning to TRBD1. The J segment lost 14 bases and the V segment lost 4 bases, leaving 16 bases of the junction unmatched. This CDR3 contains 15 residues. Germline V gene data show CDR1 as MDHEN and CDR2 as SYDVKM. The CDR3 protein is CASSSPGQGFLGGYF. The CDR3 coding sequence is TGTGCCAGCAGTTCACCGGGACAGGGCTTCCTGGGGGGGTATTTT.

J is TRBJ2-1 and V is TRBV18, with D perhaps matching TRBD2 (7 bases). The CDR3 extends over 12 amino acids. The germline CDR1 and CDR2 sequences are KGHSH and LQKENI. Trimming removed 6 bases at V and 10 bases at J, with 13 bases between. In nucleotides, the CDR3 is TGTGCCAGCTCCCCGGGGGGCTGGGAGCAGTTCTTC. Translating gives CASSPGGWEQFF.

The DNA for the CDR3 is TGCGCCAGCAGCTTGGCCGGACAGGGGGAAAATGAGCAGTTCTTC. Protein sequence: CASSLAGQGENEQFF. The V gene is TRBV5-1, the J gene TRBJ2-1; 10 positions match TRBD1. After removal of 0 bases from V and 7 bases from J, the junction contained 4 bases not matched to a gene. CDR1 and CDR2 from the germline V gene are SGHRS and YFSETQ. The CDR3 totals 15 residues. Variable domain in full (rest from reference TRBV5-1 and TRBJ2-1): KAGVTQTPRYLIKTRGQQVTLSCSPISGHRSVSWYQQTPGQGLQFLFEYFSETQRNKGNFPGRFSGRQFSNSRSEMNVSTLELGDSALYLCASSLAGQGENEQFFGPGTRLTVL.

In its sample, this clone was seen a few times. This chain connects TRBV7-2 to TRBJ2-3; D is perhaps TRBD1 (6 bases). CDR1 and CDR2 (germline): SGHTA, FQGNSA. This CDR3 is built from 14 residues. The V end was cut by 6 bases, the J end by 8 bases, with 18 bases between. CDR3 protein: CASSLTTGSGTQYF. CDR3 DNA sequence: TGTGCCAGCAGTTTGACGACAGGCTCTGGTACGCAGTATTTT. Looking up the rest from reference TRBV7-2 and TRBJ2-3 gives the full variable domain: GAGVSQSPSNKVTEKGKDVELRCDPISGHTALYWYRQSLGQGLEFLIYFQGNSAPDKSGLPSDRFSAERTGGSVSTLTIQRTQQEDSAVYLCASSLTTGSGTQYFGPGTRLTVL.

This clone was found once. This chain links TRBV6-5 with TRBJ1-1; D perhaps matches TRBD1 (6 bases). Germline V gene sequence: CDR1 MNHEY, CDR2 SVGAGI. The CDR3 extends over 13 amino acids. Trimming shortened V by 4 bases and J by 2 bases, and 8 bases separated the two germline ends. The CDR3 loop reads CASSLDRNTEAFF. CDR3 nucleotides: TGTGCCAGCAGTTTGGACAGAAACACTGAAGCTTTCTTT.